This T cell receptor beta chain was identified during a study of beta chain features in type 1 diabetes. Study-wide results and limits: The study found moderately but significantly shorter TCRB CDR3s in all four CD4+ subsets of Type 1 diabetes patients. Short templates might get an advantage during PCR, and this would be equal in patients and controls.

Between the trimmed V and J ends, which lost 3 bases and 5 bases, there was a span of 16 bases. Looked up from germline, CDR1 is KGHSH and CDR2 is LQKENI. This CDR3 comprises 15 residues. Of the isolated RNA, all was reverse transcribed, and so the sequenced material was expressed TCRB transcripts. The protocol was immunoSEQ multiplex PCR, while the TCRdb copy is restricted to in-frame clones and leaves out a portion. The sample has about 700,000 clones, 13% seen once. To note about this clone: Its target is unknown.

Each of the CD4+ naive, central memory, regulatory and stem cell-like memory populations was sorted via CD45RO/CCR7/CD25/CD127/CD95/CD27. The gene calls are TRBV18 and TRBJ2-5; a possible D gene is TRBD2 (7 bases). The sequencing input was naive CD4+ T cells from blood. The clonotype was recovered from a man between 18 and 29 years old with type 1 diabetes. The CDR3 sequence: CASSPSGGPEETQYF. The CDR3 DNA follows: TGTGCCAGCTCACCCTCGGGGGGCCCGGAGGAGACCCAGTACTTC.